Included here is one T cell receptor beta chain sequence, with context. This receptor's antigen is unknown. The record has no base qualities; no much larger clone is one base away. The library came from the immunoSEQ multiplex PCR assay. TCRdb provides this immuneACCESS table in a form limited to in-frame rearrangements. Some clones are lacking; in checked studies, under half of them reflect an unresolved V gene, and why the rest are absent is not known. In this sample the table shows roughly 90,000 clones, roughly 78% of which occur a single time. About 9.2% of the sample rests with the top ten. The data originate from a study of control samples from healthy donors and cancer patients (dated by TCRdb to 2019 to 2021). The CDR3 sequence holds 15 residues, the cysteine and phenylalanine included. CDR3 DNA only is kept here, 45 bases in frame from base 1. From the germline V gene, CDR1 is MDHEN and CDR2 is SYDVKM. V and J lose 1 base and 2 bases, and a span of 12 bases separates them.

The chain uses TRBV28 and TRBJ2-7, with the D gene uncertain. Sequenced material: blood. This receptor was identified in a woman aged 55-75 years in good health. The DNA reads TGTGCCAGCAGTTTATCTGCGCTTAGACCCTACGAGCAGTACTTC. This encodes CASSLSALRPYEQYF.